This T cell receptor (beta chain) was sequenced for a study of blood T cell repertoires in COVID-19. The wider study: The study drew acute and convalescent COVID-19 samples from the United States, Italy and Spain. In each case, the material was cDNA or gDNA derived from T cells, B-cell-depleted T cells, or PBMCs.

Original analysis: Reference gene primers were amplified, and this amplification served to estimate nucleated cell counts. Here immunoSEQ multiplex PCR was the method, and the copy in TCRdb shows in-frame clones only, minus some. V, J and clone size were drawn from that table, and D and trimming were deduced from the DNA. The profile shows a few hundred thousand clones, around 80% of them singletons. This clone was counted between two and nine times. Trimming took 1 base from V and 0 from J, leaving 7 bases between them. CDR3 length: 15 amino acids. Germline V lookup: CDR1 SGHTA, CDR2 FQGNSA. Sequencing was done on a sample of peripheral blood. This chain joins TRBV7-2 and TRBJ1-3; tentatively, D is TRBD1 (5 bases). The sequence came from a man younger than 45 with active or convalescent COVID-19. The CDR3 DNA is TGTGCCAGCAGCTTAGAAGGACACTCTGGAAACACCATATATTTT. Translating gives CASSLEGHSGNTIYF.